This T cell receptor beta chain comes out of a study of CD8+ T cells in alopecia areata. The wider study: Patients in the study were on tofacitinib for 6 to 18 months, then off it for 6 months.

Broader study findings: Persistence during tofacitinib was seen for many expanded lesional clones in scalp and blood.

A few counts support this clone. Its cognate antigen is unknown. CDR1 is SGHRS, CDR2 YFSETQ, per germline. Losses at the gene ends were 4 bases for V and 4 bases for J; bases not matched to a gene: 5. The CDR3 has 14 amino acids. In each case, RNA was isolated and then reverse transcribed into cDNA as the sequencing template. Sequencing was performed with immunoSEQ multiplex PCR; in TCRdb, only in-frame clones are kept and a portion is missing. Of roughly 200,000 clones in the sample, roughly 53% were seen once. The treatment denotes: oral pan-JAK inhibitor, 5-10 mg twice daily. The sequenced sample was CD8+ T cells sorted from blood, obtained at week 24, from a patient treated with tofacitinib. The chain carries TRBV5-1 and TRBJ2-3, with 8 bases matching TRBD2. This TCR came from a human donor with alopecia areata. CDR3 DNA: TGCGCCAGCAGCCCAGCGGGGGAGGCAGATACGCAGTATTTT. Amino acid sequence: CASSPAGEADTQYF.